Below are 20 T cell receptor beta chains sequenced from a single sample in a study of T cell repertoires in cytomegalovirus infection. These receptors' antigens are unknown. TCRdb analysed the reads with MiXCR anew, one entry per CDR3 protein. The sample carries around 77,000 distinct CDR3 sequences, more than 20% recorded once. The source was CD8+ T cells from cultured PBMCs, collected from culture after CMV antigen stimulation. These receptors all come from a human donor in good health (CMV status not recorded). Some clones in this sample may be carry-over from other donors' samples.

This clonotype was seen more than once but under ten times. The J gene is TRBJ2-4, the V gene TRBV12-3 or TRBV12-4, with a tentative D call TRBD2 (5 bases). Deletions cut 2 bases from V and 9 bases from J, with 8 bases between. The CDR3 totals 12 residues. The CDR3 DNA sequence: TGTGCCAGCAGTTTACGGGGTCGCATTCAGTACTTC. Its translation is CASSLRGRIQYF.

This clonotype was detected only a few times. The chain joins TRBV29-1 to TRBJ1-1; D is ambiguous. From germline, CDR1 is SQVTM and CDR2 ANQGSEA. This CDR3 region has 12 residues. V lost 7 bases, J lost 2 bases, and 11 bases lay in between. The DNA for the CDR3 is TGCAGCGATAGGACGGGAAACACTGAAGCTTTCTTT. Translation: CSDRTGNTEAFF.

This clonotype occurred many times. The chain couples TRBV12-3 or TRBV12-4 to TRBJ2-5; D may be TRBD1 (6 bases). This CDR3 has 16 amino acids. Trimming took 5 bases from V and 0 from J, leaving 16 bases between them. This CDR3 is CASSPGLGQYQETQYF. CDR3 coding DNA: TGTGCCAGCAGTCCCGGACTCGGACAGTACCAAGAGACCCAGTACTTC.

The chain links TRBV24-1 to TRBJ2-3; D might be TRBD1 or TRBD2, each matching 6 bases. The CDR3 has 14 residues. Trimming shortened V by 9 bases and J by 4 bases, and 16 bases separated the two germline ends. CDR1 and CDR2 from the germline V gene are KGHDR and SFDVKD. The CDR3 DNA reads TGTGCCACCCGGTGCAGGGGAGGATCAGATACGCAGTATTTT. Its translation is CATRCRGGSDTQYF.

This clonotype was seen a handful of times. J is TRBJ1-1 and V is TRBV7-2, with D perhaps matching TRBD1 (5 bases). Germline V gene sequence: CDR1 SGHTA, CDR2 FQGNSA. Deletions cut 1 base from V and 5 bases from J, with 14 bases between. CDR3 size: 15 residues. DNA for the CDR3: TGTGCCAGCAGCTTAGTAGCGGGGGAGGGAACTGAAGCTTTCTTT. It encodes CASSLVAGEGTEAFF.

V is TRBV7-6 and J is TRBJ2-1, with D tentatively TRBD2 (7 bases). This CDR3 has 15 amino acids. Germline CDR1 and CDR2: SGHVS and FNYEAQ. Trimming left V 4 bases short and J 8 bases short, with 18 bases between. In nucleotides, the CDR3 is TGTGCCAGCAGCTCCCGGGGGGCCCCGGTGGATGAGCAGTTCTTC. Its translation is CASSSRGAPVDEQFF. Looking up the rest from reference TRBV7-6 and TRBJ2-1 gives the full variable domain: GAGVSQSPRYKVTKRGQDVALRCDPISGHVSLYWYRQALGQGPEFLTYFNYEAQQDKSGLPNDRFSAERPEGSISTLTIQRTEQRDSAMYRCASSSRGAPVDEQFFGPGTRLTVL.

The gene calls are TRBV10-2 and TRBJ1-5, with D hard to call. V was clipped by 0 bases and J by 7 bases, with 13 bases between them. CDR1 is WSHSY, CDR2 SAAADI, per germline. This CDR3 contains 15 residues. The CDR3 loop reads CASSESAGGLQPQHF. The CDR3 DNA reads as TGCGCCAGCAGTGAGTCCGCTGGAGGGTTGCAGCCCCAGCATTTT.

This chain joins TRBV12-3 or TRBV12-4 and TRBJ1-1; D not certain. The CDR3 contains 14 residues. V was trimmed by 7 bases and J by 6 bases, leaving 18 bases between them. The CDR3 bases are TGTGCCAGCACCGACACCCGTGATGGGGCTGAAGCTTTCTTT. It translates to CASTDTRDGAEAFF.

This clonotype has only a few counts. The J gene is TRBJ1-2, the V gene TRBV12-3 or TRBV12-4; D remains ambiguous. This CDR3 contains 13 residues. Trimming stripped 1 base from V and 1 base from J, with 4 bases between. This CDR3 reads CASSLGDNYGYTF. CDR3 sequence (DNA): TGTGCCAGCAGTTTAGGAGATAACTATGGCTACACCTTC.

The V call is TRBV7-2, the J call TRBJ1-1, with 7 bases matching TRBD1. Germline trimming cut 4 bases from V and 4 bases from J; bases unmatched to any gene: 6. There are 14 residues in the CDR3. In germline, CDR1 is SGHTA, CDR2 FQGNSA. CDR3 DNA sequence: TGTGCCAGCAGCTCACAGGGGTTCGGCACTGAAGCTTTCTTT. As protein: CASSSQGFGTEAFF.

This clonotype was observed a few times. The V call is TRBV7-6, the J call TRBJ2-1, with D tentatively TRBD1 or TRBD2 (5 bases each). V lost 5 bases to trimming and J lost 7 bases, with 18 bases between them. This CDR3 is 15 amino acids long. Per germline, CDR1 SGHVS and CDR2 FNYEAQ. The CDR3 protein is CASSPGGGRRNEQFF. The CDR3 DNA sequence: TGTGCCAGCAGCCCCGGTGGGGGAAGGCGGAATGAGCAGTTCTTC.

The chain recombines TRBV7-8 with TRBJ2-5, with D possibly matching TRBD2 (7 bases). With 0 bases removed from V and 1 base from J, the gap between germline ends came to 12 bases. This CDR3 contains 16 residues. From germline, CDR1 is SGHVS and CDR2 FQNEAQ. This chain's CDR3 is CASSLAGGGSQETQYF. CDR3 in DNA: TGTGCCAGCAGCTTAGCTGGGGGGGGCAGCCAAGAGACCCAGTACTTC.

This clonotype was seen many times. The gene calls are TRBV7-6 and TRBJ1-1; no clear D. The CDR3 is 16 amino acids. The germline V gene encodes CDR1 SGHVS and CDR2 FNYEAQ. The germline V and J ends were trimmed by 4 bases and 2 bases, with 17 bases remaining between them. CDR3 sequence (DNA): TGTGCCAGCAGCTCAAGCAATGACCCTTTTAACACTGAAGCTTTCTTT. Its protein product is CASSSSNDPFNTEAFF.

This rearrangement joins TRBV6-5 to TRBJ2-7, with a possible D match to TRBD1 (6 bases). This CDR3 is 14 amino acids long. Germline V lookup: CDR1 MNHEY, CDR2 SVGAGI. V dropped 2 bases and J dropped 3 bases, with 11 bases sitting between them. CDR3 DNA: TGTGCCAGCAGTTACCTTCAGGGGTTCTACGAGCAGTACTTC. Translated: CASSYLQGFYEQYF.

The chain recombines TRBV6-6 with TRBJ2-3; 9 positions match TRBD2. CDR3 size: 18 residues. The germline V gene encodes CDR1 MNHNY and CDR2 SVGAGI (reference sequence). Losses at the gene ends were 2 bases for V and 4 bases for J; bases not matched to a gene: 13. Written as DNA, the CDR3 is TGTGCCAGCAGTTACGGACCGGGGCTAGCGGGACGGGCAGATACGCAGTATTTT. Protein: CASSYGPGLAGRADTQYF.

This clonotype was seen more than once but under ten times. The chain joins TRBV7-8 to TRBJ1-1; weak D call: TRBD1 (6 bases). Germline-derived CDR1 and CDR2 are SGHVS and FQNEAQ. The CDR3 runs 13 residues. With 5 bases removed from V and 2 bases from J, the gap between germline ends came to 9 bases. CDR3 protein: CASSPDSNTEAFF. The CDR3 DNA reads as TGTGCCAGCAGCCCGGACAGCAACACTGAAGCTTTCTTT. Based on the CDR3 plus reference TRBV7-8 and TRBJ1-1, the full variable domain is GAGVSQSPRYKVAKRGQDVALRCDPISGHVSLFWYQQALGQGPEFLTYFQNEAQLDKSGLPSDRFFAERPEGSVSTLKIQRTQQEDSAVYLCASSPDSNTEAFFGQGTRLTVV.

This clonotype has only one observation. This chain joins TRBV12-3 or TRBV12-4 and TRBJ1-5; no clear D. The CDR3 has 14 residues. Trimming shortened V by 2 bases and J by 0 bases, and 5 bases separated the two germline ends. The CDR3 reads CASSLTLSNQPQHF. As DNA, the CDR3 is TGTGCCAGCAGTTTAACTCTTAGCAATCAGCCCCAGCATTTT.

The chain is built from TRBV20-1 and TRBJ2-3; weak D call: TRBD2 (7 bases). Trimming removed 3 bases at V and 3 bases at J, with 25 bases between. CDR1 is DFQATT and CDR2 is SNEGSKA in the germline V gene (reference sequence). The CDR3 covers 18 residues. CDR3 protein: CSASGIGGGWGNTDTQYF. CDR3 sequence (DNA): TGCAGTGCTAGCGGTATAGGGGGGGGATGGGGTAATACAGATACGCAGTATTTT.

This clonotype was seen a few times. The V gene is TRBV12-3 or TRBV12-4, the J gene TRBJ1-2; 7 bases are a match to TRBD1. This CDR3 spans 13 amino acids. Unmatched junction bases numbered 4, after V lost 5 bases and J lost 4 bases. The CDR3 spells CASSPGGPYGYTF. CDR3 bases: TGTGCCAGCAGTCCAGGGGGACCCTATGGCTACACCTTC.

This clonotype was counted between two and nine times. The gene calls are TRBV6-2 or TRBV6-3 and TRBJ1-1, with D unresolved. Trimming took off 6 bases at V and 5 bases at J, with 10 bases between the two ends. This CDR3 comprises 12 residues. The germline CDR1 and CDR2 sequences are MNHEY and SVGEGT. The CDR3 reads CASSDDPTEAFF. The CDR3 DNA follows: TGTGCCAGCAGCGACGACCCAACTGAAGCTTTCTTT.